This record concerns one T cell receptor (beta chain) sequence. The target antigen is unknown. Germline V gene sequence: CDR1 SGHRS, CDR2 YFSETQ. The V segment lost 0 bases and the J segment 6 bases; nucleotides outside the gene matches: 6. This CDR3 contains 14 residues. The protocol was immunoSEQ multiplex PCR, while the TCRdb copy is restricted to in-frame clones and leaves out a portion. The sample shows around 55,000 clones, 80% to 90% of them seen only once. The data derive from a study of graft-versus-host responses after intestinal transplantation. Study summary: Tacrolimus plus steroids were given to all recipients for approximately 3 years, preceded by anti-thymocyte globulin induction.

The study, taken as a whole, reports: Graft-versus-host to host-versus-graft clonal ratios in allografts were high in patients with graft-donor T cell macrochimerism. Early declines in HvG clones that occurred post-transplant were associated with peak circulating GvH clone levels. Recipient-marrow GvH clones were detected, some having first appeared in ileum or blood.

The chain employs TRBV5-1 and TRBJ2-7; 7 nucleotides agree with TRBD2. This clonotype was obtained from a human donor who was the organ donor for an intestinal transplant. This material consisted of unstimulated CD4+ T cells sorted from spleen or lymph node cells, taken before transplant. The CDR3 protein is CASSLGGGEFEQYF. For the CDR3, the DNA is TGCGCCAGCAGCTTGGGGGGGGGAGAATTCGAGCAGTACTTC.